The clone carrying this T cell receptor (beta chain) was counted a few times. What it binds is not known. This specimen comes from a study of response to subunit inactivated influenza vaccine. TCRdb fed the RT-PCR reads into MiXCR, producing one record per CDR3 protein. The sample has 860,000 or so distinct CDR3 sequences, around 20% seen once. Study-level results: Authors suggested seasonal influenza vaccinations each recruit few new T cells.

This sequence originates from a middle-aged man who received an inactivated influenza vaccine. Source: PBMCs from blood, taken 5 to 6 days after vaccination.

The CDR3 is CASTPSGRGGEQFF. CDR3 nucleotide sequence: TGTGCCAGCACACCCAGCGGGAGGGGAGGTGAGCAGTTCTTC. The J gene is TRBJ2-1, the V gene TRBV28; TRBD2 agrees at 10 bases. CDR1 and CDR2 (germline): MDHEN, SYDVKM. J was trimmed by 9 bases and V by 7 bases; bases with no gene match: 9. CDR3 length: 14 residues.